Below, 19 T cell receptor beta chains from the same sample are listed, as sequenced in a study of blood T cell repertoires in COVID-19. TCRdb's copy holds only in-frame clones and misses some; the assay was immunoSEQ multiplex PCR. The data show about 67,000 clones, 87% seen once. The sequencing sample was made of peripheral blood. The receptors here all came from a man aged 50-59 years with active COVID-19.

The genes are TRBV5-1 and TRBJ2-1; TRBD2 aligns across 8 bases. The V segment lost 3 bases and the J segment 6 bases; nucleotides outside the gene matches: 5. Germline CDR1 is SGHRS and CDR2 is YFSETQ. This CDR3 comprises 14 residues. CDR3 amino acids: CASSWAGTSNEQFF. The CDR3 DNA reads TGCGCCAGCAGCTGGGCGGGGACTAGCAATGAGCAGTTCTTC.

The chain has TRBV10-3 and TRBJ1-5, with D maybe TRBD1 (6 bases). The CDR3 totals 14 residues. Germline CDR1 and CDR2: ENHRY and SYGVKD. V was cut by 4 bases and J by 0 bases, with 7 bases left in between. The CDR3 DNA reads TGTGCCATCAGTGGGACAGATAGCAATCAGCCCCAGCATTTT. It yields the protein CAISGTDSNQPQHF.

CDR3 amino acids: CASSSGGLAGLEQFF. CDR3 DNA sequence: TGTGCCAGCAGCTCAGGGGGGTTAGCGGGACTGGAGCAGTTCTTC. The rearrangement uses TRBV5-4 and TRBJ2-1, with a weak D call TRBD2 (8 bases). Trimming removed 3 bases from V and 10 bases from J, with 20 bases in between. CDR1 is SGHNT, CDR2 YYREEE, per germline (reference sequence). The CDR3 runs 15 residues.

The genes are TRBV10-3 and TRBJ2-7; 7 positions match TRBD1. Germline trimming cut 10 bases from V and 4 bases from J; bases unmatched to any gene: 10. The CDR3 is 13 amino acids. Germline V gene sequence: CDR1 ENHRY, CDR2 SYGVKD. The CDR3 region is CATGTAPQYEQYF. Here the CDR3 DNA reads TGTGCCACCGGGACAGCTCCTCAATACGAGCAGTACTTC.

Here the CDR3 reads CASTNEGDASYGYTF. CDR3 DNA sequence: TGTGCCAGCACCAACGAAGGGGATGCTTCCTATGGCTACACCTTC. The chain is built from TRBV11-1 and TRBJ1-2; perhaps TRBD1 as D (5 bases). The CDR3 covers 15 residues. V lost 7 bases to trimming and J lost 4 bases, with 19 bases between them. CDR1 is SGHAT and CDR2 is FQDESV in the germline V gene (reference sequence).

The chain carries TRBV28 and TRBJ1-1; D ambiguous. This CDR3 region has 15 residues. The V end lost 6 bases, the J end lost 5 bases, and 19 bases lay between the germline ends. Germline CDR1 and CDR2: MDHEN and SYDVKM. The CDR3 loop is CASRKINSGGTEAFF. CDR3 DNA: TGTGCCAGCAGAAAAATAAACAGCGGCGGGACTGAAGCTTTCTTT.

V and J are TRBV6-5 and TRBJ2-3, with D possibly matching TRBD1 (6 bases). The V and J ends lost 8 bases and 6 bases respectively, with 15 bases between them. CDR1 is MNHEY, CDR2 SVGAGI, per germline. This CDR3 is built from 13 residues. The CDR3 here is CASAGGSPDTQYF. The CDR3 DNA reads as TGTGCCAGCGCTGGGGGCTCTCCGGATACGCAGTATTTT.

The chain combines TRBV5-5 with TRBJ1-1; no firm D call. The germline CDR1 and CDR2 sequences are SGHKS and YYEKEE (reference sequence). The CDR3 runs to 16 residues. Trimming pared 1 base from V and 4 bases from J, leaving 17 bases between. CDR3 in amino acids: CASSLYSSITSTEAFF. The CDR3 DNA reads TGTGCCAGCAGCTTGTACAGTTCAATAACGAGCACTGAAGCTTTCTTT.

This chain links TRBV7-9 with TRBJ2-1, with 10 bases identical to TRBD2. The length of the CDR3 is 15 residues. The V gene end was trimmed by 7 bases and the J gene end by 7 bases; junction bases not matched to a gene: 10. The V gene's germline CDR1 is SEHNR and CDR2 FQNEAQ (reference sequence). The CDR3 reads CASTGLAGVGNEQFF. Written as DNA, the CDR3 is TGTGCCAGCACCGGGCTAGCGGGAGTAGGAAATGAGCAGTTCTTC.

This clone occurred once. This chain joins TRBV5-1 and TRBJ2-3; 9 positions agree with TRBD2. The CDR3 is made up of 14 amino acids. Trimming at V came to 5 bases and at J to 1 base, leaving 2 bases not matched to a gene. The germline gives CDR1 SGHRS, CDR2 YFSETQ. The CDR3 loop is CASRREGRTDTQYF. CDR3 DNA sequence: TGCGCCAGCAGGCGGGAGGGCCGCACAGATACGCAGTATTTT.

The J gene is TRBJ1-1, the V gene TRBV19, with TRBD1 identical over 8 bases. CDR1 LNHDA and CDR2 SQIVND come from the germline V gene (reference sequence). The CDR3 spans 13 residues. Trimming took 9 bases from V and 4 from J; bases not matched to a gene: 7. CDR3 sequence: CASYDRGPTEAFF. CDR3 sequence (DNA): TGTGCCAGCTATGACAGGGGCCCCACTGAAGCTTTCTTT.

The chain recombines TRBV6-2 or TRBV6-3 with TRBJ2-1; TRBD1 matches at 12 bases. CDR1 and CDR2 (germline): MNHEY, SVGEGT. This CDR3 region has 20 residues. J gave up 1 base and V 2 bases, and 12 bases lay outside the gene matches. This chain's CDR3 is CASSYDGTGGTLKSYNEQFF. DNA for the CDR3: TGTGCCAGCAGTTACGATGGGACAGGGGGCACCCTTAAATCCTACAATGAGCAGTTCTTC.

The V call is TRBV11-3, the J call TRBJ1-3; TRBD1 might be the D (6 bases). The V gene's germline CDR1 is SGHNT and CDR2 YENEEA. The CDR3 is 16 residues long. Trimming left V 5 bases short and J 0 bases short, with 14 bases between. CDR3 bases: TGTGCCAGCAGCACTCGACAGGACATCTCTGGAAACACCATATATTTT. This encodes CASSTRQDISGNTIYF.

For this clone: One end of the junction fails to match germline, which may point to a read error. J is TRBJ2-7 and V is TRBV20-1, with D tentatively TRBD2 (5 bases). This CDR3 has 11 residues. Germline CDR1 and CDR2: DFQATT and SNEGSKA (reference sequence). The CDR3 here is CSATRGYGQYF. The CDR3 nucleotides are TGCAGTGCCACTCGGGGTTACGGGCAGTACTTC.

V is TRBV9 and J is TRBJ2-3, with 8 bases aligning to TRBD2. V dropped 0 bases and J dropped 5; count of bases not matched to a gene: 8. Germline assignment: CDR1 SGDLS and CDR2 YYNGEE. The CDR3 sequence is 16 residues long. CDR3 in amino acids: CASSVVGRAGGDTQYF. The DNA of the CDR3 is TGTGCCAGCAGCGTAGTCGGGAGGGCTGGGGGAGATACGCAGTATTTT.

Written as DNA, the CDR3 is TGTGCCAGCAGTCCTGGGACTAGCGGGAGGAGCTACAATGAGCAGTTCTTC. It translates to CASSPGTSGRSYNEQFF. The chain links TRBV27 to TRBJ2-1; 15 bases are a match to TRBD2. V was pared by 5 bases and J by 3 bases, with 5 bases of the junction left unmatched. The CDR3 has 17 residues. Germline V gives CDR1 MNHEY, CDR2 SMNVEV (reference sequence).

This clone was found once. The rearrangement joins TRBV5-1 to TRBJ2-7; D possibly corresponds to TRBD1 (6 bases). The CDR3 length is 14 residues. The germline V gene has CDR1 SGHRS and CDR2 YFSETQ. V dropped 4 bases and J dropped 4 bases, with 15 bases sitting between them. CDR3 bases: TGCGCCAGCAGCAAAGGGGGAATCGGGTACGAGCAGTACTTC. Its translation is CASSKGGIGYEQYF.

There are a few counts of this clone. The rearrangement links TRBV6-2 or TRBV6-3 to TRBJ2-7; D is perhaps TRBD2 (6 bases). CDR3 length: 14 amino acids. Germline V gene sequence: CDR1 MNHEY, CDR2 SVGEGT. Trimming removed 3 bases at V and 2 bases at J, with 11 bases between. The CDR3 coding sequence is TGTGCCAGCAGTTATAGGGCGGGGCCCTACGAGCAGTACTTC. Translating gives CASSYRAGPYEQYF.

The rearrangement uses TRBV5-6 and TRBJ2-6; TRBD1 agrees at 10 bases. CDR3 length: 18 residues. Germline trimming cut 1 base from V and 4 bases from J; bases unmatched to any gene: 8. Per the germline V gene, CDR1 is SGHDT and CDR2 is YYEEEE. For the CDR3, the DNA is TGTGCCAGCAGCTTGCGCCGGACAGGGGGGCCCGGGGCCAACGTCCTGACTTTC. Its translation is CASSLRRTGGPGANVLTF.